The present entry profiles one TCR beta chain with its context. Its antigen remains unknown. The sample is drawn from a study of identical twins. Notes on the study in general: Insertions were fewer in abundant cord blood beta clonotypes, whereas memory repertoires showed none of this pattern. There is a chance that invariant MAIT and iNKT cells partially muddied zero-insertion analyses.

It was template switching that added a universal primer site, and there were unique molecular identifiers on the cDNA. TCRdb fed the 5' RACE reads into MiXCR, producing one record per CDR3 protein. The sample consists of hundreds of thousands of distinct CDR3 sequences, around 6.1% of them appearing once. Trimming took 2 bases from V and 9 from J, leaving 20 bases between them. The CDR3 runs to 16 residues. CDR1 MNHNS and CDR2 SASEGT come from the germline V gene. This clonotype originated in a man between 18 and 29 years old in good health. The chain recombines TRBV6-1 with TRBJ2-1; D is undetermined. The specimen sequenced was naive T cells sorted from blood. This CDR3 is CASSESPGRWDPEQFF. CDR3 in DNA: TGTGCCAGCAGTGAATCCCCCGGCCGGTGGGATCCTGAGCAGTTCTTC.